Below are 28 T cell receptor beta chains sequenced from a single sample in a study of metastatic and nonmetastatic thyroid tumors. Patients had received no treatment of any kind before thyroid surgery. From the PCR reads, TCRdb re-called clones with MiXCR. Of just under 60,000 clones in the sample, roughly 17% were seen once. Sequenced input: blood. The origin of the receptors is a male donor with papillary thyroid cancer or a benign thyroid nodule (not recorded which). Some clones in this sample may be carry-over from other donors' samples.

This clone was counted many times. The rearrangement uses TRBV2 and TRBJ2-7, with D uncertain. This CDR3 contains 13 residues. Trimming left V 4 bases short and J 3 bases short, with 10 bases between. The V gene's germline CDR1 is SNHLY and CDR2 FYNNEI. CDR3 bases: TGTGCCAGCAGTGGGTCTAAAGACTACGAGCAGTACTTC. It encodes CASSGSKDYEQYF.

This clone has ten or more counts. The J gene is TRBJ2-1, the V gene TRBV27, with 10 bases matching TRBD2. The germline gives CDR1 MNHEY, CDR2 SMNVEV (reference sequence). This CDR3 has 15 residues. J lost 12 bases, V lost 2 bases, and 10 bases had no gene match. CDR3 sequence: CASSLVASGSSAQFF. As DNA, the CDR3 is TGTGCCAGCAGTTTAGTCGCTAGCGGGAGTTCTGCGCAGTTCTTC.

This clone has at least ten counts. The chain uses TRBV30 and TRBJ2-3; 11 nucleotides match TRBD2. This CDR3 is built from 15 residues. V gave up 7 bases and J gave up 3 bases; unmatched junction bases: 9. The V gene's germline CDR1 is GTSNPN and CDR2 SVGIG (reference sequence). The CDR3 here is CAFVTSGSGTDTQYF. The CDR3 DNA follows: TGTGCCTTCGTAACTAGCGGGAGCGGGACAGATACGCAGTATTTT.

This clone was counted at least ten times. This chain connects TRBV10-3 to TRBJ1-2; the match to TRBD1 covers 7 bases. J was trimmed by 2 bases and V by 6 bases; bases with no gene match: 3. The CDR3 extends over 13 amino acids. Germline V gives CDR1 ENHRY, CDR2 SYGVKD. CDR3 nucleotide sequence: TGTGCCATCAGCACAGGGGACAACTATGGCTACACCTTC. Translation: CAISTGDNYGYTF.

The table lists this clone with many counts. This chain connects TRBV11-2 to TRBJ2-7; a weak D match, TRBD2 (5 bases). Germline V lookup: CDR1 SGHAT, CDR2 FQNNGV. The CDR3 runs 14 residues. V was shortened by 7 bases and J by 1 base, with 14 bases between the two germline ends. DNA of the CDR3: TGTGCCAGCACCGGGGTCACGGGATCCTACGAGCAGTACTTC. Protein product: CASTGVTGSYEQYF.

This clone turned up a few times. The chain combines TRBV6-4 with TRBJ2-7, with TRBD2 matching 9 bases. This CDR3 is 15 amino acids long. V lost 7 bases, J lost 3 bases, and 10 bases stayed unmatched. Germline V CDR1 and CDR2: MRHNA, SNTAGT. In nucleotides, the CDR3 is TGTGCCAGCACCAGAGCAGCGGGAGGATGCTACGAGCAGTACGTC. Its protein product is CASTRAAGGCYEQYV.

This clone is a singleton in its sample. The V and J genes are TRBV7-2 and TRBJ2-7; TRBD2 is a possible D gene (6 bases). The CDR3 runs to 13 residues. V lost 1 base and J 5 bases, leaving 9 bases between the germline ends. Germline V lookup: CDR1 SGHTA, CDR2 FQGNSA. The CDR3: CASSLVGGNEQYF. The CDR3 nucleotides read TGTGCCAGCAGCTTAGTGGGGGGTAACGAGCAGTACTTC.

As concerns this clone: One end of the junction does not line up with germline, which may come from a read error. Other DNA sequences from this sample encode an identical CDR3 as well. CDR3 in amino acids: CASSLILAMNTGELFF. For the CDR3, the DNA is TGCGCCAGCAGCTTGATACTAGCGATGAACACCGGGGAGTTGTTTTTT. This chain uses TRBV5-1 with TRBJ2-2; 7 bases map to TRBD2. From germline, CDR1 is SGHRS and CDR2 YFSETQ. This CDR3 has 16 residues.

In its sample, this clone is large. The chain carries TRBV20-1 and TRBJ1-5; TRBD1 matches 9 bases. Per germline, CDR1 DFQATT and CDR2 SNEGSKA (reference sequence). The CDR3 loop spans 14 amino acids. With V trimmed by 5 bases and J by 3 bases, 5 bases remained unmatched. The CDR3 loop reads CSAWTGVLNQPQHF. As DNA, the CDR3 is TGCAGTGCTTGGACAGGGGTCCTCAATCAGCCCCAGCATTTT.

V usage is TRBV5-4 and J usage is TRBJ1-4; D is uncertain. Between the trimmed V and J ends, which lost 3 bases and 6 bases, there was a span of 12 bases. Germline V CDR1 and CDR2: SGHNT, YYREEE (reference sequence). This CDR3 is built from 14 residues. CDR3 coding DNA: TGTGCCAGCAGCTCTCTCCCTTTGGATGAAAAACTGTTTTTT. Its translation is CASSSLPLDEKLFF.

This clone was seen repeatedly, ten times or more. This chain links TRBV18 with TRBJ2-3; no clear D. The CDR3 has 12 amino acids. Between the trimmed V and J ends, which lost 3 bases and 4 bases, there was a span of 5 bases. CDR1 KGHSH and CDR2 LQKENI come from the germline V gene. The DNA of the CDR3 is TGTGCCAGCTCACCTCGGCCAGATACGCAGTATTTT. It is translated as CASSPRPDTQYF.

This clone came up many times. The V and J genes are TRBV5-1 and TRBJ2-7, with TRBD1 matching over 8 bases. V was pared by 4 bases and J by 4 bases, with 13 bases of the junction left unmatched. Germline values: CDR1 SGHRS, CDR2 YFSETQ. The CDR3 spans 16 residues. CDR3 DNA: TGCGCCAGCAGCCCCGTACCCGGGACAGGTCGGTACGAGCAGTACTTC. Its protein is CASSPVPGTGRYEQYF.

The CDR3 DNA reads TGCAGTGCTAGACGGGGGCGGGATGACACCGGGGAGCTGTTTTTT. This gives the protein CSARRGRDDTGELFF. V is TRBV20-1 and J is TRBJ2-2; D may match TRBD1 or TRBD2 (6 bases each). CDR1 and CDR2 from the germline V gene are DFQATT and SNEGSKA (reference sequence). This CDR3 is 15 amino acids long. V lost 2 bases to trimming and J lost 3 bases, with 13 bases between them.

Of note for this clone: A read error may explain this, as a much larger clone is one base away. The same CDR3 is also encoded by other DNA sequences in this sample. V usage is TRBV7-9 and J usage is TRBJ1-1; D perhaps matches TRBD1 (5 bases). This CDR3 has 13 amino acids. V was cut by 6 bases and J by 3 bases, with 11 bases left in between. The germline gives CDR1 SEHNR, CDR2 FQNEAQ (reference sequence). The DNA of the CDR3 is TGTGCCAGCAGTGCCTGGGGGGACACTGAAGCTTTCTTT. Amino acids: CASSAWGDTEAFF.

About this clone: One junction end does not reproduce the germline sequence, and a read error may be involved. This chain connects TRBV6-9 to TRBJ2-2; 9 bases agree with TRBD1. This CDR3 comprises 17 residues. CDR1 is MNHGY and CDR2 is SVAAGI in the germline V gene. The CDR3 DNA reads TGCGCCAGCAGTGGAACAGGGGGCGAAGGGGTCACCGGGGAGCTGTTTTTT. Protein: CASSGTGGEGVTGELFF.

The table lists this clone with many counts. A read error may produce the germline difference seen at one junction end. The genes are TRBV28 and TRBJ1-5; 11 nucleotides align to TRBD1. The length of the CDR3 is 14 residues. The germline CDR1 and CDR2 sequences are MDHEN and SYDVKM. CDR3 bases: TGTGCCAGCAGTCCTGGACAGGGGGCTCAGGCCCAGCATTTT. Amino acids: CASSPGQGAQAQHF.

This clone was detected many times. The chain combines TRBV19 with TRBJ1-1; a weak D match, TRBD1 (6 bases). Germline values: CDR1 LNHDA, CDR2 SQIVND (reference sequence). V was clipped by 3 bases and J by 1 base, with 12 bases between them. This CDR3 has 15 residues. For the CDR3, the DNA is TGTGCCAGTAGTATCGGGACACTCTGGAACACTGAAGCTTTCTTT. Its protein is CASSIGTLWNTEAFF.

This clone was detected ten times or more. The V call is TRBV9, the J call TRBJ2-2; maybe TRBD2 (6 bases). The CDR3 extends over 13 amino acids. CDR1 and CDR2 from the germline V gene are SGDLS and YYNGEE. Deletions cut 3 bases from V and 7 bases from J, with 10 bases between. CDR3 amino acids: CASSGAGGGELFF. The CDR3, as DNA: TGTGCCAGCAGCGGAGCCGGGGGCGGGGAGCTGTTTTTT. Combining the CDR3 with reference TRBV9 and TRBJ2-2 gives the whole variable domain DSGVTQTPKHLITATGQRVTLRCSPRSGDLSVYWYQQSLDQGLQFLIQYYNGEERAKGNILERFSAQQFPDLHSELNLSSLELGDSALYFCASSGAGGGELFFGEGSRLTVL.

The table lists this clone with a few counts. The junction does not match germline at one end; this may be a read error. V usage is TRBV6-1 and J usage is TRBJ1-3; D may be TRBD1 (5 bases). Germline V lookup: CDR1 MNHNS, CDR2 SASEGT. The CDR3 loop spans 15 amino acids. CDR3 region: CSSSLDMGPGNTIYF. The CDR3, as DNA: TGTTCCAGCAGTCTGGACATGGGGCCTGGAAACACCATATATTTT.

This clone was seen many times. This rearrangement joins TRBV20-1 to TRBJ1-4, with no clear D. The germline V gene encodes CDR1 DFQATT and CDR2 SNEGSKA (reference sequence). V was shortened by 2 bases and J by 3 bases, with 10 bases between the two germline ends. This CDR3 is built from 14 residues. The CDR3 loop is CSARTSLANEKLFF. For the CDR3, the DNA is TGCAGTGCTAGAACGAGTTTGGCTAATGAAAAACTGTTTTTT.

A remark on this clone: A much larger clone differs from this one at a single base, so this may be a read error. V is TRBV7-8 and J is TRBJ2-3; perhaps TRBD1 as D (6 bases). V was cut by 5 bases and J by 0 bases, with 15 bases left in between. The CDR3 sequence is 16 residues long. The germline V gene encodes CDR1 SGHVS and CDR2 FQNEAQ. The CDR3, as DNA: TGTGCCAGCAGCCCAGGACCGGGACACAGCACAGATACGCAGTATTTT. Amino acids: CASSPGPGHSTDTQYF.

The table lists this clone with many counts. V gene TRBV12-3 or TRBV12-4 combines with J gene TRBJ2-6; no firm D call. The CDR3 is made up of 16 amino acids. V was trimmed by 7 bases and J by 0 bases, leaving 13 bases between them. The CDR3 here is CASTPGFASGANVLTF. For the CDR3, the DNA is TGTGCCAGCACCCCCGGGTTTGCCTCTGGGGCCAACGTCCTGACTTTC.

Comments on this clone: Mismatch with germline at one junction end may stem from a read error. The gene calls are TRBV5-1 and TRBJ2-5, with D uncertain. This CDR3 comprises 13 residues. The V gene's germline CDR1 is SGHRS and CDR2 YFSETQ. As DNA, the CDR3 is TGCGCCAGCAGCTTTTGTCGACAAGGGACCCAGTACTTC. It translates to CASSFCRQGTQYF.

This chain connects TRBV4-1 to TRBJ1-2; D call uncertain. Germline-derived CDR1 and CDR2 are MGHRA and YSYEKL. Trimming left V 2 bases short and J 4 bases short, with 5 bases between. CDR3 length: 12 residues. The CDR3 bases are TGCGCCAGCAGCCAATTCTTCTATGGCTACACCTTC. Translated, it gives CASSQFFYGYTF.

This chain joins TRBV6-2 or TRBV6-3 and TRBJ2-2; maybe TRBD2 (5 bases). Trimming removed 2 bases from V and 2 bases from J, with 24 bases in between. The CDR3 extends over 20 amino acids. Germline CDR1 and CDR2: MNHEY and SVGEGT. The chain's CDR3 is CASSYLVPTEGVLNTGELFF. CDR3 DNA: TGTGCCAGCAGTTACCTTGTCCCCACAGAGGGAGTATTAAACACCGGGGAGCTGTTTTTT.

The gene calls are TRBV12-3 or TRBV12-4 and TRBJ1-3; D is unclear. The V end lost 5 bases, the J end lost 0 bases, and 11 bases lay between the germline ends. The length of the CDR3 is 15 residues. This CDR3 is CASSPTALSGNTIYF. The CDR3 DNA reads TGTGCCAGCAGTCCGACGGCTCTCTCTGGAAACACCATATATTTT.

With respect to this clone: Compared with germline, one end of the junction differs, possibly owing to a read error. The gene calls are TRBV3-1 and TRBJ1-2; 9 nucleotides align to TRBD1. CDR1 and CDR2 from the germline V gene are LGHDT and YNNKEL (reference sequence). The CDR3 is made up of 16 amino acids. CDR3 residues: CASSPWGQGTLYCYTF. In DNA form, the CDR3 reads TGTGCCAGCAGCCCTTGGGGACAGGGAACCCTCTATTGCTACACCTTC. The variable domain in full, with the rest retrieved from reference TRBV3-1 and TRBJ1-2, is DTAVSQTPKYLVTQMGNDKSIKCEQNLGHDTMYWYKQDSKKFLKIMFSYNNKELIINETVPNRFSPKSPDKAHLNLHINSLELGDSAVYFCASSPWGQGTLYCYTFGSGTRLTVV.

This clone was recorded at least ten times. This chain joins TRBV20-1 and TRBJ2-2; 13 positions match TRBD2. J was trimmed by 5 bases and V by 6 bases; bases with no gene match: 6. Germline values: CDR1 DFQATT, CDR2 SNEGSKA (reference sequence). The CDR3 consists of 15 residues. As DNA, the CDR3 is TGCAGTGCAAAAGGGACTAGCGGGGCTACCGGGGAGCTGTTTTTT. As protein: CSAKGTSGATGELFF.